The 19 T cell receptor beta chains reported below all come from one sample, sequenced in a study of blood T cell repertoires in COVID-19. Libraries were prepared by immunoSEQ multiplex PCR; TCRdb keeps only in-frame clonotypes and omits some of them. The table has approximately 82,000 clones, about 89% seen once. Sample: PBMCs or T cells enriched from blood (not recorded which). Source of these receptors: a woman aged 50 to 60 with acute COVID-19.

The V and J genes are TRBV20-1 and TRBJ2-3, with 7 nucleotides matching TRBD2. Germline V gene sequence: CDR1 DFQATT, CDR2 SNEGSKA (reference sequence). V lost 3 bases, J lost 2 bases, and 11 bases stayed unmatched. CDR3 length: 16 amino acids. CDR3 amino acids: CSASLSGGGITDTQYF. DNA of the CDR3: TGCAGTGCTAGTCTGTCCGGCGGGGGAATCACAGATACGCAGTATTTT.

The CDR3 loop is CASSPSGGAQYF. As DNA, the CDR3 is TGTGCCAGCAGCCCCTCGGGGGGCGCGCAGTACTTC. The V and J genes are TRBV3-1 (or the pseudogene TRBV3-2) and TRBJ2-7, with a possible D match to TRBD2 (7 bases). CDR3 size: 12 residues. The germline gives CDR1 LGHDT, CDR2 YNNKEL (reference sequence). With 4 bases removed from V and 9 bases from J, the gap between germline ends came to 13 bases.

This clone was seen only a few times. The chain has TRBV29-1 and TRBJ1-3; tentatively, D is TRBD1 (6 bases). Between the trimmed V and J ends, which lost 4 bases and 4 bases, there was a span of 11 bases. Germline values: CDR1 SQVTM, CDR2 ANQGSEA. This CDR3 comprises 13 residues. This chain's CDR3 is CSVGSGVGNTIYF. The CDR3 nucleotides read TGCAGCGTTGGATCAGGGGTAGGAAACACCATATATTTT. Variable domain in full (rest from reference TRBV29-1 and TRBJ1-3): SAVISQKPSRDICQRGTSLTIQCQVDSQVTMMFWYRQQPGQSLTLIATANQGSEATYESGFVIDKFPISRPNLTFSTLTVSNMSPEDSSIYLCSVGSGVGNTIYFGEGSWLTVV.

The chain employs TRBV7-2 and TRBJ2-7; 7 nucleotides match TRBD2. The trim removed 1 base at V and 4 bases at J, leaving 4 bases unmatched. The germline V gene encodes CDR1 SGHTA and CDR2 FQGNSA. The CDR3 has 14 amino acids. Written as DNA, the CDR3 is TGTGCCAGCAGCTTAGAGCGGGGTCGATACGAGCAGTACTTC. Translating it yields CASSLERGRYEQYF.

The sample holds a few counts of this clone. The chain has TRBV24-1 and TRBJ1-1; possible D gene TRBD1, 5 bases. The CDR3 extends over 13 amino acids. The V end was cut by 5 bases, the J end by 2 bases, with 8 bases between. Per the germline V gene, CDR1 is KGHDR and CDR2 is SFDVKD. CDR3 bases: TGTGCCACCAGTGCAGGGTTAAACACTGAAGCTTTCTTT. Protein product: CATSAGLNTEAFF.

This clone came up a few times. The gene calls are TRBV7-2 and TRBJ2-6; maybe TRBD2 (5 bases). Trimming removed 2 bases at V and 2 bases at J, with 10 bases between. CDR1 is SGHTA, CDR2 FQGNSA, per germline. The CDR3 consists of 16 residues. CDR3 nucleotides: TGTGCCAGCAGCTTAAAGGACTTCCCTGGGGCCAACGTCCTGACTTTC. Translating gives CASSLKDFPGANVLTF.

V usage is TRBV2 and J usage is TRBJ2-2; 12 nucleotides line up with TRBD1. With V trimmed by 6 bases and J by 6 bases, 23 bases remained unmatched. The CDR3 loop spans 21 amino acids. Germline lookup yields CDR1 SNHLY and CDR2 FYNNEI. The CDR3 sequence: CASRPRLAGTGGIAGAGELFF. DNA of the CDR3: TGTGCCAGCAGGCCCCGCCTCGCCGGGACAGGGGGCATCGCTGGGGCCGGGGAGCTGTTTTTT.

V gene TRBV19 combines with J gene TRBJ1-2, with a weak D call TRBD1 (6 bases). The CDR3 has 17 amino acids. Germline-derived CDR1 and CDR2 are LNHDA and SQIVND (reference sequence). V gave up 3 bases and J gave up 0 bases, with 17 bases separating them. In DNA, the CDR3 is TGTGCCAGTAGTATTTATTCCGGACAGACCGCTAACTATGGCTACACCTTC. Its translation: CASSIYSGQTANYGYTF.

The chain links TRBV7-6 to TRBJ1-3, with D unclear. Per germline, CDR1 SGHVS and CDR2 FNYEAQ. CDR3 length: 14 residues. V lost 1 base and J 1 base, leaving 5 bases between the germline ends. CDR3 sequence: CASSLDPSGNTIYF. The CDR3 region has the DNA TGTGCCAGCAGCTTAGATCCATCTGGAAACACCATATATTTT.

The V gene is TRBV5-1, the J gene TRBJ2-1, with 9 bases that match TRBD1. CDR1 is SGHRS, CDR2 YFSETQ, per germline. With 1 base clipped from V and 6 bases from J, the junction kept 5 bases outside the gene matches. This CDR3 comprises 15 residues. In nucleotides, the CDR3 is TGCGCCAGCAGCTTGCTACAGGGGGCTGTCAATGAGCAGTTCTTC. Its translation is CASSLLQGAVNEQFF.

The chain couples TRBV11-3 to TRBJ1-1, with D possibly matching TRBD1 (6 bases). Trimming removed 3 bases at V and 1 base at J, with 9 bases between. The CDR3 extends over 14 amino acids. Germline CDR1 and CDR2: SGHNT and YENEEA. CDR3 DNA sequence: TGTGCCAGCAGCTTTGGACAGCCGAACACTGAAGCTTTCTTT. Translation: CASSFGQPNTEAFF.

The V call is TRBV5-1, the J call TRBJ2-3; 9 positions agree with TRBD2. Trimming at V came to 6 bases and at J to 2 bases, leaving 10 bases not matched to a gene. This CDR3 comprises 16 residues. Per the germline V gene, CDR1 is SGHRS and CDR2 is YFSETQ. CDR3 region: CASTIGGGRATDTQYF. CDR3 bases: TGCGCCAGCACCATTGGAGGCGGGAGGGCCACAGATACGCAGTATTTT.

The gene calls are TRBV6-2 or TRBV6-3 and TRBJ2-5; 10 nucleotides align to TRBD2. After removal of 5 bases from V and 3 bases from J, the junction contained 12 bases not matched to a gene. CDR1 MNHEY and CDR2 SVGEGT come from the germline V gene. The CDR3 runs to 17 residues. In DNA, the CDR3 is TGTGCCAGCAGTCGGACTAGCGGACGTTTAACCGAAGAGACCCAGTACTTC. Translation gives CASSRTSGRLTEETQYF.

The chain couples TRBV5-1 to TRBJ2-1; a weak D match, TRBD2 (6 bases). V gave up 4 bases and J gave up 1 base, with 15 bases separating them. This CDR3 contains 16 residues. CDR1 and CDR2 from the germline V gene are SGHRS and YFSETQ. The CDR3 nucleotides read TGCGCCAGCAGCGAGAGGGGACTGGGGTCCTACAATGAGCAGTTCTTC. Translated: CASSERGLGSYNEQFF.

This chain uses TRBV5-3 with TRBJ2-2; TRBD1 agrees at 7 bases. TRBV5-3 is an ORF, and what it does is uncertain. V was pared by 3 bases and J by 9 bases, with 17 bases of the junction left unmatched. This CDR3 has 17 amino acids. CDR3 coding DNA: TGTGCCAGAAGCTCCCGCGACAGGGAGAATTGTACTAGGGAGCTGTTTTTT. Translation gives CARSSRDRENCTRELFF.

V is TRBV7-2 and J is TRBJ2-2, with D unclear. The CDR3 runs to 15 residues. With 5 bases removed from V and 1 base from J, the gap between germline ends came to 11 bases. Germline CDR1 reads SGHTA; CDR2 reads FQGNSA. CDR3: CASSPFSVNTGELFF. The CDR3 DNA is TGTGCCAGCAGCCCCTTTTCCGTGAACACCGGGGAGCTGTTTTTT.

The rearrangement joins TRBV5-6 to TRBJ2-2, with D possibly being TRBD2 (6 bases). V lost 4 bases and J lost 2, with 15 bases in between. The CDR3 has 16 amino acids. From germline, CDR1 is SGHDT and CDR2 YYEEEE. As DNA, the CDR3 is TGTGCCAGCAGCCGGGCGCTAGCGCGTAACACCGGGGAGCTGTTTTTT. This gives the protein CASSRALARNTGELFF.

This clone has just a few counts. The chain has TRBV10-3 and TRBJ2-3, with 8 bases matching TRBD2. V dropped 3 bases and J dropped 5; count of bases not matched to a gene: 7. Germline assignment: CDR1 ENHRY and CDR2 SYGVKD. The CDR3 sequence is 15 residues long. The CDR3 here is CAISDGSGRRDTQYF. The CDR3 region has the DNA TGTGCCATCAGTGATGGGAGCGGGAGAAGAGATACGCAGTATTTT.

This clone was detected a few times. An end of the junction differs from the germline gene, which may be a read error. The chain carries TRBV6-5 and TRBJ2-7; TRBD1 is a possible D gene (6 bases). Germline CDR1 and CDR2: MNHEY and SVGAGI. This CDR3 has 14 residues. This chain's CDR3 is CASSSNLLGQTLDF. The DNA of the CDR3 is TGTGCCAGCAGCTCAAACCTACTCGGACAGACCTTGGACTTC.